This TCR beta chain was sequenced for a study of control samples from healthy donors and cancer patients. Clones were read by immunoSEQ multiplex PCR, and TCRdb kept only the in-frame ones, dropping some. The sample carries 95,000 to 150,000 clones, more than 85% recorded once. Germline lookup yields CDR1 KGHSH and CDR2 LQKENI. The CDR3 is 12 residues long. Trimming shortened V by 4 bases and J by 7 bases, and 7 bases separated the two germline ends. The sequence came from a woman under 30 in good health. V usage is TRBV18 and J usage is TRBJ1-4, with D tentatively TRBD1 (6 bases). Sequenced input: blood. The DNA of the CDR3 is TGTGCCAGCTCACGGGACACTGAAAAACTGTTTTTT. Translation gives CASSRDTEKLFF.